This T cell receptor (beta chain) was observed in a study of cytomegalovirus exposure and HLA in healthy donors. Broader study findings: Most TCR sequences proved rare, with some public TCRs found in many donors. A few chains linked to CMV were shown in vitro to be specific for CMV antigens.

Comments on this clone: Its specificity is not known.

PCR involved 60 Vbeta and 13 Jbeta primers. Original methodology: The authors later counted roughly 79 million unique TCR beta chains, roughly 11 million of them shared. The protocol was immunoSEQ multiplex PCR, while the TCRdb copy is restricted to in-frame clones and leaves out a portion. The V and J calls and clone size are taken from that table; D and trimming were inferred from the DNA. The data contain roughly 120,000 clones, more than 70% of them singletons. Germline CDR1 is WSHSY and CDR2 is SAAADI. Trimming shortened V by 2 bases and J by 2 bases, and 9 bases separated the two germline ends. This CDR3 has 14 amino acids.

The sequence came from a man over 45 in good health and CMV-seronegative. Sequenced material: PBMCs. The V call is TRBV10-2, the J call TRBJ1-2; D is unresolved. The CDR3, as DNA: TGCGCCAGCAGTGAGAGCGGAGGAAACTATGGCTACACCTTC. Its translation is CASSESGGNYGYTF.